This record concerns one TCR beta chain sequence. Its antigen is undetermined. This CDR3 is 16 amino acids long. The germline V gene has CDR1 LNHDA and CDR2 SQIVND (reference sequence). With V trimmed by 5 bases and J by 3 bases, 7 bases remained unmatched. Deep level was the assay's run setting. Each subset's genomic DNA was shared equally among a number of immunoSEQ plates. Clones were read by immunoSEQ multiplex PCR, and TCRdb kept only the in-frame ones, dropping some. This sample has some 470,000 clones, with approximately 80% found just once. Donors had no recently reported acute infections or vaccinations and were HIV-negative. The record originates from a study of shared clonotypes between healthy human individuals. Points from the study as a whole: Sampling covered blood only; tissue repertoires likely differ.

Sequencing was carried out using PBMCs. The chain uses TRBV19 and TRBJ1-6, with 7 bases lining up with TRBD1. The TCR originated in a woman aged 40 to 50 in good health. Some clones in this sample may be carry-over from other donors' samples. The CDR3 protein is CASSLTTGNYNSPLHF. CDR3 bases: TGTGCCAGTAGTCTAACGACAGGGAACTATAATTCACCCCTCCACTTT. Filled out from reference TRBV19 and TRBJ1-6, the complete variable domain reads DGGITQSPKYLFRKEGQNVTLSCEQNLNHDAMYWYRQDPGQGLRLIYYSQIVNDFQKGDIAEGYSVSREKKESFPLTVTSAQKNPTAFYLCASSLTTGNYNSPLHFGNGTRLTVT.